These 18 T cell receptor beta chains share one sample of origin, sequenced in a study of blood T cell repertoires in COVID-19. Repertoires were generated with immunoSEQ multiplex PCR, while TCRdb's copy carries only in-frame clones and drops some. The table includes some 270,000 clones, 91% detected once. Input material: PBMCs or T cells enriched from blood (not recorded which). All receptors come from a man in his forties or fifties who had been exposed to COVID-19.

DNA of the CDR3: TGTGCCAGCAGTTCGGGGGGGCGCGAGGGCTACACCTTC. It is translated as CASSSGGREGYTF. The rearrangement uses TRBV28 and TRBJ1-2, with a weak D call TRBD1 (6 bases). V lost 4 bases and J lost 8, with 14 bases in between. This CDR3 comprises 13 residues. Germline CDR1 is MDHEN and CDR2 is SYDVKM.

The V gene is TRBV19, the J gene TRBJ1-1, with D maybe TRBD1 (5 bases). V was cut by 5 bases and J by 3 bases, with 16 bases left in between. In germline, CDR1 is LNHDA, CDR2 SQIVND (reference sequence). The CDR3 loop spans 15 amino acids. The CDR3 spells CASSDVREVDTEAFF. The CDR3 nucleotides read TGTGCCAGTAGTGATGTCAGGGAGGTAGACACTGAAGCTTTCTTT.

This chain connects TRBV25-1 to TRBJ1-6, with D possibly matching TRBD1 (5 bases). Trimming left V 3 bases short and J 5 bases short, with 11 bases between. Germline values: CDR1 MGHDK, CDR2 SYGVNS. This CDR3 comprises 15 residues. The CDR3 sequence is CASSEPKGDNSPLHF. The CDR3 DNA follows: TGTGCCAGCAGTGAGCCAAAAGGGGATAATTCACCCCTCCACTTT.

V and J are TRBV18 and TRBJ2-2, with 9 bases identical to TRBD2. There are 17 residues in the CDR3. V lost 2 bases and J lost 3; bases outside the gene matches: 7. Germline V gives CDR1 KGHSH, CDR2 LQKENI. The CDR3 nucleotides read TGTGCCAGCTCACCAATGGTAGCGGGAGTGGACACCGGGGAGCTGTTTTTT. Its protein product is CASSPMVAGVDTGELFF.

This chain joins TRBV7-3 and TRBJ1-1; no clear D. Germline lookup yields CDR1 SGHTA and CDR2 FQGTGA. This CDR3 has 13 amino acids. Trimming took off 6 bases at V and 3 bases at J, with 11 bases between the two ends. CDR3 protein: CASSRTGDTEAFF. CDR3 DNA: TGTGCCAGCAGTCGGACGGGAGACACTGAAGCTTTCTTT.

V and J are TRBV5-4 and TRBJ2-5, with D tentatively TRBD2 (6 bases). V lost 9 bases and J lost 4, with 16 bases in between. Germline V gene data show CDR1 as SGHNT and CDR2 as YYREEE (reference sequence). The CDR3 sequence is 13 residues long. The CDR3 DNA follows: TGTGCCACGGGGGTGGGGTTAGGAGAGACCCAGTACTTC. It codes for CATGVGLGETQYF.

The rearrangement joins TRBV2 to TRBJ1-3; no firm D call. The germline CDR1 and CDR2 sequences are SNHLY and FYNNEI. This CDR3 comprises 15 residues. Trimming left V 7 bases short and J 0 bases short, with 13 bases between. The CDR3: CASIADGSSGNTIYF. For the CDR3, the DNA is TGTGCCAGCATTGCGGACGGGAGCTCTGGAAACACCATATATTTT. Using reference TRBV2 and TRBJ1-3 for the parts outside the CDR3, the full variable domain is EPEVTQTPSHQVTQMGQEVILRCVPISNHLYFYWYRQILGQKVEFLVSFYNNEISEKSEIFDDQFSVERPDGSNFTLKIRSTKLEDSAMYFCASIADGSSGNTIYFGEGSWLTVV.

The chain combines TRBV5-5 with TRBJ2-7, with 9 bases identical to TRBD1. V gave up 5 bases and J gave up 3 bases; unmatched junction bases: 9. The germline CDR1 and CDR2 sequences are SGHKS and YYEKEE (reference sequence). There are 15 residues in the CDR3. This CDR3 reads CASRPGTGTFYEQYF. The CDR3, as DNA: TGTGCCAGCAGACCCGGGACAGGGACCTTCTACGAGCAGTACTTC.

The rearrangement joins TRBV14 to TRBJ1-1, with 8 bases matching TRBD1. CDR3 length: 15 amino acids. The junction had 3 bases not matched to a gene; V was cut back by 0 bases and J by 3 bases. Germline values: CDR1 SGHDN, CDR2 FVKESK. The CDR3 DNA reads TGTGCCAGCAGCCAAGAAACAGGGGGATACACTGAAGCTTTCTTT. It encodes CASSQETGGYTEAFF.

The rearrangement links TRBV9 to TRBJ2-7, with D possibly being TRBD1 (6 bases). Trimming cost V 0 bases and J 0 bases, with 10 bases left between them. There are 15 residues in the CDR3. CDR1 is SGDLS and CDR2 is YYNGEE in the germline V gene. CDR3 nucleotide sequence: TGTGCCAGCAGCGTAGGTGGGGGCCGCTCCTACGAGCAGTACTTC. Translation gives CASSVGGGRSYEQYF.

A remark on this clone: The same CDR3 can be traced to other DNA sequences in this sample. The J gene is TRBJ1-5, the V gene TRBV30; D might be TRBD1 (5 bases). The V and J ends lost 0 bases and 4 bases respectively, with 7 bases between them. The CDR3 covers 13 residues. Germline loops: CDR1 GTSNPN, CDR2 SVGIG (reference sequence). The CDR3 sequence: CAWSVRGNQPQHF. The DNA of the CDR3 is TGTGCCTGGAGTGTACGGGGGAATCAGCCCCAGCATTTT.

The count of this clone is one. V and J are TRBV28 and TRBJ1-1; D unresolved. CDR1 is MDHEN and CDR2 is SYDVKM in the germline V gene. Trimming removed 5 bases at V and 5 bases at J, with 9 bases between. CDR3 size: 12 residues. The CDR3 reads CASSPPTTEAFF. The CDR3 bases are TGTGCCAGCAGTCCCCCCACTACTGAAGCTTTCTTT.

The chain employs TRBV5-1 and TRBJ1-1; D gene uncertain. The CDR3 sequence is 13 residues long. V was clipped by 4 bases and J by 0 bases, with 7 bases between them. The germline gives CDR1 SGHRS, CDR2 YFSETQ. The chain's CDR3 is CASSPEMNTEAFF. DNA of the CDR3: TGCGCCAGCAGCCCAGAAATGAACACTGAAGCTTTCTTT.

The chain couples TRBV28 to TRBJ2-4; TRBD2 is a possible D gene (6 bases). V dropped 3 bases and J dropped 7 bases, with 16 bases sitting between them. The CDR3 has 15 residues. Germline values: CDR1 MDHEN, CDR2 SYDVKM. CDR3 sequence: CASSFLLEGGNIQYF. The CDR3 nucleotides are TGTGCCAGCAGTTTTTTATTGGAGGGAGGTAACATTCAGTACTTC.

V usage is TRBV11-1 and J usage is TRBJ2-3; 7 nucleotides match TRBD1. V shed 1 base and J 6 bases; nucleotides not matched to a gene: 4. Germline values: CDR1 SGHAT, CDR2 FQDESV (reference sequence). This CDR3 comprises 14 residues. The CDR3 here is CASSLEGARDTQYF. CDR3 DNA: TGTGCCAGCAGCTTAGAGGGGGCGAGGGATACGCAGTATTTT.

V usage is TRBV19 and J usage is TRBJ2-7; D ambiguous. V lost 6 bases to trimming and J lost 0 bases, with 6 bases between them. The CDR3 contains 12 residues. Looked up from germline, CDR1 is LNHDA and CDR2 is SQIVND (reference sequence). The CDR3, as DNA: TGTGCCAGTAGCCCTTCCTCCTACGAGCAGTACTTC. Translation: CASSPSSYEQYF. The full variable domain, completed using reference TRBV19 and TRBJ2-7, is DGGITQSPKYLFRKEGQNVTLSCEQNLNHDAMYWYRQDPGQGLRLIYYSQIVNDFQKGDIAEGYSVSREKKESFPLTVTSAQKNPTAFYLCASSPSSYEQYFGPGTRLTVT.

The chain is built from TRBV11-3 and TRBJ1-2; D gene ambiguous. V was trimmed by 0 bases and J by 0 bases, leaving 5 bases between them. The CDR3 is made up of 14 amino acids. The germline gives CDR1 SGHNT, CDR2 YENEEA. In DNA, the CDR3 is TGTGCCAGCAGCTTAGACAGAACTAACTATGGCTACACCTTC. Protein sequence: CASSLDRTNYGYTF.

This sequence joins TRBV7-9 and TRBJ1-3; possible D gene TRBD1, 5 bases. The CDR3 covers 16 residues. V was pared by 3 bases and J by 0 bases, with 12 bases between. Germline loops: CDR1 SEHNR, CDR2 FQNEAQ (reference sequence). In DNA form, the CDR3 reads TGTGCCAGCAGCTTCCAAAGACAGTTCTCTGGAAACACCATATATTTT. It translates to CASSFQRQFSGNTIYF.